Each of the 17 T cell receptor beta chains below was sequenced from the same sample in a study of identical twins (dated by TCRdb to about 2016). Receptor amplification or capture employed 5' RACE. The sample was run on an Illumina HiSeq 2000. The raw public data were reprocessed by TCRdb itself: fastp quality trimming at Q25, MiXCR clonotype calling, in-frame beta chains only. Identical CDR3 protein sequences are pooled into one entry, listed with their most common genes and DNA. Counted in this sample were around 450,000 distinct CDR3 sequences; approximately 14% of them appeared once. The ten largest make up more than 0.5% of the sample. A further study also used this sample, focusing on yellow fever vaccine responses in identical twins.

The material sequenced was CD4+ T cells sorted from blood. Receptor source: a woman younger than 35 in good health.

This clonotype has just a few counts. The chain recombines TRBV20-1 with TRBJ2-1, with 11 bases that match TRBD2. Losses at the gene ends were 3 bases for V and 7 bases for J; bases not matched to a gene: 2. Germline CDR1 DFQATT, CDR2 SNEGSKA (reference sequence). The CDR3 covers 13 residues. Here the CDR3 DNA reads TGCAGTGCTAGGAGACTAGCGGGAAATGAGCAGTTCTTC. Translated, it gives CSARRLAGNEQFF.

The chain joins TRBV2 to TRBJ2-7; 7 bases match TRBD1. CDR3 length equals 13 residues. The germline V gene has CDR1 SNHLY and CDR2 FYNNEI. The V segment lost 4 bases and the J segment 3 bases; nucleotides outside the gene matches: 3. CDR3 in DNA: TGTGCCAGCAGTGGAGCAGGGGGCTACGAGCAGTACTTC. It specifies CASSGAGGYEQYF.

The rearrangement uses TRBV19 and TRBJ2-5, with D unresolved. CDR1 LNHDA and CDR2 SQIVND come from the germline V gene (reference sequence). The CDR3 totals 13 residues. V was cut by 5 bases and J by 5 bases, with 12 bases left in between. The CDR3 nucleotides are TGTGCCAGTAGTTTTGGGAAGGTTGAGACCCAGTACTTC. Protein sequence: CASSFGKVETQYF.

This clonotype was observed a handful of times. The V and J genes are TRBV12-3 or TRBV12-4 and TRBJ1-3; 9 bases map to TRBD1. The CDR3 is 16 residues long. The J segment lost 2 bases and the V segment lost 4 bases, leaving 6 bases of the junction unmatched. The CDR3 spells CASSSTGGRTGNTIYF. CDR3 sequence (DNA): TGTGCCAGCAGTTCGACAGGGGGACGCACTGGAAACACCATATATTTT.

This clonotype was recorded a few times. J is TRBJ1-2 and V is TRBV18; TRBD1 is a possible D gene (5 bases). Trimming took off 2 bases at V and 0 bases at J, with 10 bases between the two ends. Per the germline V gene, CDR1 is KGHSH and CDR2 is LQKENI. The CDR3 totals 15 residues. The CDR3 region has the DNA TGTGCCAGCTCACCATCAACAGGTGCTAACTATGGCTACACCTTC. This encodes CASSPSTGANYGYTF.

This clonotype was seen at least ten times. The chain uses TRBV7-3 and TRBJ2-2; no definite D call. This CDR3 is 15 amino acids long. Deletions cut 2 bases from V and 4 bases from J, with 11 bases between. CDR1 is SGHTA and CDR2 is FQGTGA in the germline V gene. The CDR3 sequence is CASSLAQGITGELFF. DNA for the CDR3: TGTGCCAGCAGCTTAGCCCAAGGGATCACCGGGGAGCTGTTTTTT.

This clonotype was picked up a small number of times. The CDR3 region is CASSYSGTYSGNTIYF. The DNA for the CDR3 is TGTGCCAGCAGTTATTCCGGGACCTACTCTGGAAACACCATATATTTT. This chain links TRBV2 with TRBJ1-3; TRBD1 might be the D (5 bases). The CDR3 has 16 amino acids. V was cut by 5 bases and J by 0 bases, with 14 bases left in between. Germline loops: CDR1 SNHLY, CDR2 FYNNEI.

This clonotype appeared a few times. The V and J genes are TRBV7-2 and TRBJ2-2; 8 bases are shared with TRBD1. CDR1 SGHTA and CDR2 FQGNSA come from the germline V gene. The CDR3 runs 15 residues. V was pared by 6 bases and J by 7 bases, with 10 bases of the junction left unmatched. CDR3 region: CASRPDRVGGGELFF. The CDR3, as DNA: TGTGCCAGCAGGCCGGACAGGGTCGGGGGCGGGGAGCTGTTTTTT. Supplemented by reference TRBV7-2 and TRBJ2-2, the full variable domain reads GAGVSQSPSNKVTEKGKDVELRCDPISGHTALYWYRQSLGQGLEFLIYFQGNSAPDKSGLPSDRFSAERTGGSVSTLTIQRTQQEDSAVYLCASRPDRVGGGELFFGEGSRLTVL.

The rearrangement uses TRBV7-2 and TRBJ2-1; 10 bases match TRBD2. Looked up from germline, CDR1 is SGHTA and CDR2 is FQGNSA. The CDR3 consists of 16 residues. V lost 1 base to trimming and J lost 7 bases; unmatched junction nucleotides: 7. Written as DNA, the CDR3 is TGTGCCAGCAGCTTAGGACTAGCGGGTTGGGGGAATGAGCAGTTCTTC. This encodes CASSLGLAGWGNEQFF.

This clonotype occurred many times. The chain joins TRBV7-8 to TRBJ2-2; no clear D. V dropped 4 bases and J dropped 5 bases, with 17 bases sitting between them. Germline V gene lookup returns CDR1 SGHVS and CDR2 FQNEAQ. The CDR3 is 16 residues long. CDR3 nucleotide sequence: TGTGCCAGCAGCTCCGCAAGGACGGGCAAAACCGGGGAGCTGTTTTTT. It is translated as CASSSARTGKTGELFF.

Many counts were recorded for this clonotype. This rearrangement joins TRBV27 to TRBJ2-6; tentative D call: TRBD1 (5 bases). CDR1 and CDR2 from the germline V gene are MNHEY and SMNVEV (reference sequence). V was cut by 0 bases and J by 2 bases, with 8 bases left in between. The CDR3 spans 16 residues. The CDR3 coding sequence is TGTGCCAGCAGTTTATCCGGCAGGGCTGGGGCCAACGTCCTGACTTTC. Translated, it gives CASSLSGRAGANVLTF.

This chain joins TRBV3-1 and TRBJ2-4; D remains ambiguous. Trimming took 5 bases from V and 1 from J, leaving 9 bases between them. Germline V CDR1 and CDR2: LGHDT, YNNKEL (reference sequence). The CDR3 has 14 residues. The CDR3 DNA sequence: TGTGCCAGCAGCTCCCTCCTCGCCAAAAACATTCAGTACTTC. This gives the protein CASSSLLAKNIQYF.

J is TRBJ2-2 and V is TRBV7-9; D call uncertain. Germline lookup yields CDR1 SEHNR and CDR2 FQNEAQ (reference sequence). Trimming took 10 bases from V and 7 from J, leaving 10 bases between them. CDR3 length: 11 amino acids. This CDR3 reads CATSVVGELFF. The CDR3 DNA reads as TGTGCCACGTCCGTTGTCGGGGAGCTGTTTTTT.

This clonotype was seen a few times. J is TRBJ1-6 and V is TRBV2; D is unresolved. The CDR3 totals 13 residues. The V end lost 6 bases, the J end lost 7 bases, and 10 bases lay between the germline ends. Per germline, CDR1 SNHLY and CDR2 FYNNEI. The CDR3 region is CASRASVNSPLHF. The DNA for the CDR3 is TGTGCCAGCAGGGCCAGCGTCAATTCACCCCTCCACTTT.

This clonotype was recorded a few times. This chain links TRBV20-1 with TRBJ1-1, with 10 bases identical to TRBD1. The CDR3 covers 15 residues. V was clipped by 3 bases and J by 3 bases; unmatched bases: 7. The V gene's germline CDR1 is DFQATT and CDR2 SNEGSKA (reference sequence). The CDR3 loop reads CSARTGGALDTEAFF. In DNA form, the CDR3 reads TGCAGTGCTAGGACAGGGGGCGCATTGGACACTGAAGCTTTCTTT.

This clonotype was found a few times. This chain joins TRBV29-1 and TRBJ2-7; no reliable D call. CDR1 and CDR2 from the germline V gene are SQVTM and ANQGSEA. V was pared by 7 bases and J by 1 base, with 8 bases between. The CDR3 consists of 11 residues. The CDR3 nucleotides read TGCAGCGCCGGGTCTTCCTACGAGCAGTACTTC. It specifies CSAGSSYEQYF.

V is TRBV2 and J is TRBJ2-7, with a weak D call TRBD1 (6 bases). CDR1 is SNHLY and CDR2 is FYNNEI in the germline V gene. The CDR3 length is 13 residues. V gave up 8 bases and J gave up 0 bases, with 11 bases separating them. In DNA form, the CDR3 reads TGTGCCAGCTTCGACAGGTCCTCCTACGAGCAGTACTTC. It yields the protein CASFDRSSYEQYF. Together with reference TRBV2 and TRBJ2-7, the CDR3 gives the full variable domain: EPEVTQTPSHQVTQMGQEVILRCVPISNHLYFYWYRQILGQKVEFLVSFYNNEISEKSEIFDDQFSVERPDGSNFTLKIRSTKLEDSAMYFCASFDRSSYEQYFGPGTRLTVT.